This entry lists 21 T cell receptor beta chains sequenced from one sample in a study of T cells in women clearing cervical HPV infection. Sequencing used immunoSEQ multiplex PCR; TCRdb keeps in-frame clones, though not all of them. The table for this sample gives under 35,000 clones. The sequenced sample consisted of blood buffy coat. These receptors all stem from a woman aged 18-70 years with a cervical HPV16 infection that either progressed to CIN3+ or cleared (not recorded which).

On this clone itself: Read sequence stops 3 residues before the CDR3 end, and the germline J gene provides the missing end. J is TRBJ2-3 and V is TRBV20-1; the match to TRBD1 covers 9 bases. CDR1 DFQATT and CDR2 SNEGSKA come from the germline V gene (reference sequence). This CDR3 is 15 amino acids long. CDR3 amino acids: CSASNDRGNSLAQYF. The sequenced CDR3 bases are TGCAGTGCTAGCAACGACAGGGGGAATTCCCTGGCG.

Turning to this clone: The CDR3 end falls 3 residues outside the read, so it is completed with the germline J gene. This sample also contains other DNA sequences that code for the same CDR3. The chain uses TRBV5-1 and TRBJ1-3; 7 nucleotides agree with TRBD1. The CDR3 is 14 amino acids. The germline gives CDR1 SGHRS, CDR2 YFSETQ. V shed 1 base, J shed 2 bases, and the junction held 0 bases outside the gene matches. The CDR3: CASSLQGAGNTIYF. The CDR3 bases that were read are TGCGCCAGCAGCTTGCAGGGGGCTGGAAACACC. Variable domain in full (rest from reference TRBV5-1 and TRBJ1-3): KAGVTQTPRYLIKTRGQQVTLSCSPISGHRSVSWYQQTPGQGLQFLFEYFSETQRNKGNFPGRFSGRQFSNSRSEMNVSTLELGDSALYLCASSLQGAGNTIYFGEGSWLTVV.

As regards this clone: The read ends 3 residues before the CDR3 terminus; that terminus is restored from the germline J gene. The sample carries other DNA sequences with the same CDR3. The chain recombines TRBV5-1 with TRBJ1-1; D is uncertain. This CDR3 is 13 amino acids long. The germline V gene encodes CDR1 SGHRS and CDR2 YFSETQ. V gave up 0 bases and J gave up 1 base, with 4 bases separating them. The CDR3 loop is CASSLGGNTEAFF. CDR3 DNA, as far as it was read: TGCGCCAGCAGCTTGGGAGGGAACACTGAA.

Concerning this clone: The read terminates 3 residues ahead of where the CDR3 ends, so the germline J gene completes it. J is TRBJ2-5 and V is TRBV7-7, with 9 bases identical to TRBD1. This CDR3 region has 15 residues. The V and J ends lost 4 bases and 2 bases, in that order; junction bases with no gene match: 5. Germline V gene sequence: CDR1 SSHAT, CDR2 FNYEAQ (reference sequence). The covered CDR3 bases are TGTGCCAGCAGCTGGGGGGGACAGGGACAAGAGACC. The encoded protein is CASSWGGQGQET. The CDR3, in full, reads CASSWGGQGQETQYF.

For this clone: The read terminates 3 residues before the CDR3 end, so the remaining end is supplied by the germline J gene. The rearrangement links TRBV19 to TRBJ2-1; 11 bases are a match to TRBD2. The CDR3 runs to 15 residues. Germline lookup yields CDR1 LNHDA and CDR2 SQIVND (reference sequence). J lost 5 bases, V lost 5 bases, and 5 bases had no gene match. The sequenced part of the CDR3 DNA is TGTGCCAGTAGTCCCGGGACTAGCGGAGACAATGAG. Translated, it gives CASSPGTSGDNE. The complete CDR3 protein is CASSPGTSGDNEQFF. Together with reference TRBV19 and TRBJ2-1, the CDR3 gives the full variable domain: DGGITQSPKYLFRKEGQNVTLSCEQNLNHDAMYWYRQDPGQGLRLIYYSQIVNDFQKGDIAEGYSVSREKKESFPLTVTSAQKNPTAFYLCASSPGTSGDNEQFFGPGTRLTVL.

The CDR3 loop is CASSFPRQGVTSYNSPLHF. CDR3 DNA (partial): TGTGCCAGCAGTTTCCCCCGACAGGGCGTGACGTCTTATAATTCACCC. V usage is TRBV28 and J usage is TRBJ1-6, with 7 positions matching TRBD1. Read coverage stops 3 residues before the CDR3 terminus; the germline J gene supplies the remainder. Germline loops: CDR1 MDHEN, CDR2 SYDVKM. With V trimmed by 3 bases and J by 4 bases, 15 bases remained unmatched. The CDR3 has 19 residues.

In regard to this clone: The read finishes 3 residues shy of the CDR3 end, and the germline J gene is used to complete it. V gene TRBV27 combines with J gene TRBJ2-1, with 8 positions matching TRBD1. CDR1 and CDR2 (germline): MNHEY, SMNVEV (reference sequence). This CDR3 region has 15 residues. With V trimmed by 5 bases and J by 9 bases, 12 bases remained unmatched. CDR3 residues: CASSPLPDRATEQFF. CDR3 DNA, as far as it was read: TGTGCCAGCAGTCCCCTCCCGGACAGGGCAACTGAG.

Remarks on this clone: The read terminates 3 residues before the CDR3 end, so the remaining end is supplied by the germline J gene. The chain joins TRBV5-4 to TRBJ1-5; D gene uncertain. The CDR3 is made up of 13 amino acids. The V and J ends lost 2 bases and 6 bases respectively, with 9 bases between them. The germline V gene encodes CDR1 SGHNT and CDR2 YYREEE (reference sequence). The CDR3 here is CASSLWPSQPQHF. CDR3 bases read: TGTGCCAGCAGCTTATGGCCCAGTCAGCCC.

Of note for this clone: The DNA ends 3 residues before the CDR3 does, and the rest of the CDR3 is filled in from the germline J gene. This chain links TRBV20-1 with TRBJ1-2; no reliable D call. The germline gives CDR1 DFQATT, CDR2 SNEGSKA (reference sequence). Trimming left V 3 bases short and J 7 bases short, with 9 bases between. The length of the CDR3 is 11 residues. Incomplete CDR3 DNA: TGCAGTGCTAGTCAAGGTCTTGGC. Translating gives CSASQGLG. The complete CDR3 reads CSASQGLGYTF.

As concerns this clone: The read ends 3 residues early relative to the CDR3; the germline J gene fills the gap. The chain couples TRBV5-5 to TRBJ2-2, with 7 nucleotides matching TRBD1. V dropped 4 bases and J dropped 4; count of bases not matched to a gene: 7. The CDR3 is 15 residues long. From germline, CDR1 is SGHKS and CDR2 YYEKEE (reference sequence). The CDR3 loop reads CASSPRQGATGELFF. CDR3 bases read: TGTGCCAGCAGCCCGAGACAGGGTGCCACCGGGGAG.

Remarks on this clone: The read is 3 residues too short to cover the CDR3 end, so that end is filled in from the germline J gene. The rearrangement joins TRBV5-1 to TRBJ2-3; TRBD2 matches at 9 bases. The CDR3 is 17 amino acids. Germline-derived CDR1 and CDR2 are SGHRS and YFSETQ. The trim removed 4 bases at V and 2 bases at J, leaving 11 bases unmatched. The chain's CDR3 is CASSRSLAGSVTDTQYF. CDR3 bases read: TGCGCCAGCAGCCGGTCCCTAGCGGGGTCTGTCACAGATACG.

As to this clone: The read ends 3 residues early relative to the CDR3; the germline J gene fills the gap. The genes are TRBV7-9 and TRBJ1-4; a possible D gene is TRBD1 (6 bases). CDR3 length: 14 residues. Trimming pared 5 bases from V and 8 bases from J, leaving 15 bases between. In germline, CDR1 is SEHNR, CDR2 FQNEAQ (reference sequence). Partial CDR3 DNA: TGTGCCAGCAGCAGGGGGGGCGCGGTAGAAAAA. Its protein is CASSRGGAVEK. The entire CDR3 protein is CASSRGGAVEKLFF. Looking up the rest from reference TRBV7-9 and TRBJ1-4 gives the full variable domain: DTGVSQNPRHKITKRGQNVTFRCDPISEHNRLYWYRQTLGQGPEFLTYFQNEAQLEKSRLLSDRFSAERPKGSFSTLEIQRTEQGDSAMYLCASSRGGAVEKLFFGSGTQLSVL.

Of note for this clone: The read ends 3 residues before the CDR3 terminus; that terminus is restored from the germline J gene. The chain employs TRBV20-1 and TRBJ1-2; D gene uncertain. This CDR3 is 14 amino acids long. V lost 3 bases, J lost 6 bases, and 17 bases lay in between. CDR1 DFQATT and CDR2 SNEGSKA come from the germline V gene (reference sequence). The CDR3 DNA, read in part, is TGCAGTGCTAGCAGAGATATAGGCGGGGATGGC. Translation: CSASRDIGGDG. The entire CDR3 protein reads CSASRDIGGDGYTF.

As concerns this clone: The missing CDR3 end, 3 residues past where the read stops, is filled in from the germline J gene. The chain combines TRBV29-1 with TRBJ2-3; 14 nucleotides agree with TRBD2. The CDR3 length is 16 residues. The germline CDR1 and CDR2 sequences are SQVTM and ANQGSEA. The J segment lost 6 bases and the V segment lost 5 bases, leaving 10 bases of the junction unmatched. Partial CDR3 DNA: TGCAGCGTTTCCCGTGGGACTAGCGGGGGAGGGGATACG. Amino acids: CSVSRGTSGGGDT. The entire CDR3 sequence reads CSVSRGTSGGGDTQYF.

To note about this clone: The junction shows a germline mismatch at one end, possibly a read error. The read terminates 3 residues ahead of where the CDR3 ends, so the germline J gene completes it. The V and J genes are TRBV5-1 and TRBJ1-6; D is unresolved. CDR3 size: 16 residues. The germline V gene encodes CDR1 SGHRS and CDR2 YFSETQ. CDR3 DNA (partial): TGCACCAGGAGCTCGGCATACGGGTCGATTAATTCACCC. It encodes CTRSSAYGSINSP. The complete CDR3 sequence is CTRSSAYGSINSPLHF.

With respect to this clone: The read gets to within 3 residues of the CDR3 end, and the germline J gene fills in the rest. The rearrangement links TRBV19 to TRBJ1-5, with 7 positions matching TRBD1. Trimming took 4 bases from V and 4 from J; bases not matched to a gene: 7. The CDR3 spans 15 residues. The germline V gene encodes CDR1 LNHDA and CDR2 SQIVND (reference sequence). This CDR3 reads CASSNRQGRNQPQHF. The sequenced part of the CDR3 DNA is TGTGCCAGTAGTAATAGACAGGGACGTAATCAGCCC.

Details on this clone: The read stops 3 residues short of the end of the CDR3; the missing end is completed from the germline J gene. The chain uses TRBV12-5 and TRBJ2-6; no clear D gene. Trimming stripped 7 bases from V and 3 bases from J, with 7 bases between. Germline lookup yields CDR1 LGHNT and CDR2 FRNRAP. This CDR3 is 13 amino acids long. The CDR3 bases that were read are TGTGCTAGTGCCCTAGGTGGGGCCAACGTC. Protein product: CASALGGANV. The CDR3 reads in full as CASALGGANVLTF.

Details on this clone: Read coverage stops 3 residues before the CDR3 terminus; the germline J gene supplies the remainder. V usage is TRBV19 and J usage is TRBJ1-2; D remains unclear. The V gene's germline CDR1 is LNHDA and CDR2 SQIVND (reference sequence). This CDR3 contains 11 residues. Trimming removed 8 bases from V and 7 bases from J, with 11 bases in between. CDR3 amino acids: CASSYIAGYTF. The covered CDR3 bases are TGTGCCAGTTCTTACATTGCTGGC.

On this clone: The read gets to within 3 residues of the CDR3 end, and the germline J gene fills in the rest. The chain recombines TRBV5-4 with TRBJ2-3, with D perhaps matching TRBD2 (5 bases). Germline V CDR1 and CDR2: SGHNT, YYREEE (reference sequence). This CDR3 is built from 15 residues. Trimming took off 1 base at V and 1 base at J, with 10 bases between the two ends. This CDR3 reads CASSLQRGGTDTQYF. CDR3 bases read: TGTGCCAGCAGCTTGCAACGGGGAGGCACAGATACG.

Details on this clone: Read coverage stops 3 residues before the CDR3 terminus; the germline J gene supplies the remainder. V usage is TRBV7-3 and J usage is TRBJ2-5; TRBD2 aligns across 7 bases. This CDR3 region has 15 residues. Losses at the gene ends were 2 bases for V and 3 bases for J; bases not matched to a gene: 6. Germline loops: CDR1 SGHTA, CDR2 FQGTGA. The DNA read from the CDR3 is TGTGCCAGCAGCTTATCTGGACTAGAAAAAGAGACC. This encodes CASSLSGLEKET. The entire CDR3 protein reads CASSLSGLEKETQYF. The variable domain in full, with the rest retrieved from reference TRBV7-3 and TRBJ2-5, is GAGVSQTPSNKVTEKGKYVELRCDPISGHTALYWYRQSLGQGPEFLIYFQGTGAADDSGLPNDRFFAVRPEGSVSTLKIQRTERGDSAVYLCASSLSGLEKETQYFGPGTRLLVL.

Notes on this clone: The observed sequence ends 3 residues before the CDR3 terminus, with the missing tail filled in from the germline J gene. J is TRBJ2-6 and V is TRBV7-3, with a tentative D call TRBD1 (5 bases). The CDR3 consists of 16 residues. V was shortened by 4 bases and J by 0 bases, with 10 bases between the two germline ends. CDR1 and CDR2 from the germline V gene are SGHTA and FQGTGA. The covered CDR3 bases are TGTGCCAGCAGCTCACAGGTTACCTCTGGGGCCAACGTC. Its translation: CASSSQVTSGANV. The CDR3 as a whole reads CASSSQVTSGANVLTF.